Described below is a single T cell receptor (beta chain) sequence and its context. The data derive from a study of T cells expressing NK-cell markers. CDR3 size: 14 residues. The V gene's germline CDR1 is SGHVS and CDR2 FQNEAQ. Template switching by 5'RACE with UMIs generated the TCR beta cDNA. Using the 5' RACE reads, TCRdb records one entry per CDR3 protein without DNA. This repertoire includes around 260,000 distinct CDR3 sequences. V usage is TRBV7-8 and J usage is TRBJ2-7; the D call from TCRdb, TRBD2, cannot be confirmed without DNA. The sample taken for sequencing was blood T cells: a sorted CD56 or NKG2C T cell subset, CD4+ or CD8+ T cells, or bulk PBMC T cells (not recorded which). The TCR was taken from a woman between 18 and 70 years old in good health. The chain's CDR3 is CASSDRTSWGEQYF.